These 32 T cell receptor beta chains originate from one sample sequenced in a study of T cells after yellow fever vaccination. TCRdb redid the calling of the 5' RACE reads with MiXCR, one entry per CDR3 protein. The sample lists about 500,000 distinct CDR3 sequences; about 17% were seen once. The specimen comprised PBMCs, sampled 5 to 6 days after the first yellow fever vaccination. The receptors were gathered from a man younger than 35 who received the YFV17D yellow fever vaccine.

This clonotype was found a few times. V usage is TRBV24-1 and J usage is TRBJ2-3, with 8 positions matching TRBD2. The CDR3 covers 13 residues. With 10 bases clipped from V and 1 base from J, the junction kept 3 bases outside the gene matches. CDR1 and CDR2 from the germline V gene are KGHDR and SFDVKD. The CDR3 DNA follows: TGTGCCACTCAGACTAGCGGCACAGATACGCAGTATTTT. Translating gives CATQTSGTDTQYF.

The table lists this clonotype with a few counts. The chain has TRBV7-9 and TRBJ1-6, with D perhaps matching TRBD1 (5 bases). Per the germline V gene, CDR1 is SEHNR and CDR2 is FQNEAQ (reference sequence). The CDR3 runs 15 residues. Trimming took 1 base from V and 10 from J, leaving 14 bases between them. The CDR3 region has the DNA TGTGCCAGCAGCTTAGACGGGGGGGGACGGTCACCCCTCCACTTT. Amino acid sequence: CASSLDGGGRSPLHF.

This clonotype has just a few counts. The chain recombines TRBV5-1 with TRBJ2-2; TRBD2 might be the D (5 bases). Germline V gives CDR1 SGHRS, CDR2 YFSETQ. The CDR3 extends over 16 amino acids. With 2 bases removed from V and 5 bases from J, the gap between germline ends came to 16 bases. The CDR3 DNA sequence: TGCGCCAGCAGCTTACTGAGCAGCGGAACTACCGGGGAGCTGTTTTTT. It encodes CASSLLSSGTTGELFF.

This clonotype was observed many times. At one end the junction does not follow the germline gene, possibly because of a read error. This sequence joins TRBV24-1 and TRBJ2-1; the D gene is possibly TRBD1 (6 bases). The CDR3 contains 14 residues. Germline loops: CDR1 KGHDR, CDR2 SFDVKD. CDR3 DNA: TGTGCCACCAGTGCTTTGGACAGAGACAATGAGCAGTTCTTC. It encodes CATSALDRDNEQFF.

The gene calls are TRBV7-2 and TRBJ1-1; TRBD1 might be the D (5 bases). Germline CDR1 and CDR2: SGHTA and FQGNSA. The CDR3 sequence is 15 residues long. V lost 5 bases and J lost 3, with 16 bases in between. CDR3 residues: CASSPKRGSDTEAFF. In DNA form, the CDR3 reads TGTGCCAGCAGCCCTAAGAGGGGCTCAGACACTGAAGCTTTCTTT.

The chain joins TRBV6-5 to TRBJ1-2; 7 positions agree with TRBD1. Germline V lookup: CDR1 MNHEY, CDR2 SVGAGI. V lost 2 bases to trimming and J lost 8 bases; unmatched junction nucleotides: 11. The CDR3 runs to 15 residues. CDR3 sequence (DNA): TGTGCCAGCAGTTACCGATCGACAGGGTTGGACGGCTACACCTTC. Protein product: CASSYRSTGLDGYTF.

This clonotype was detected only a few times. The chain joins TRBV27 to TRBJ2-1; 10 bases agree with TRBD1. The CDR3 covers 13 residues. V lost 9 bases, J lost 4 bases, and 3 bases stayed unmatched. Germline V gene lookup returns CDR1 MNHEY and CDR2 SMNVEV (reference sequence). The CDR3 is CASWDRGYNEQFF. Here the CDR3 DNA reads TGTGCCAGTTGGGACAGGGGATACAATGAGCAGTTCTTC.

This clonotype was seen more than once but under ten times. The chain carries TRBV12-3 or TRBV12-4 and TRBJ2-2, with no clear D. The V and J ends lost 6 bases and 0 bases respectively, with 14 bases between them. The CDR3 sequence is 16 residues long. CDR3 DNA sequence: TGTGCCAGCAGCTTGTACTCCGCCTCGAACACCGGGGAGCTGTTTTTT. It yields the protein CASSLYSASNTGELFF.

This clonotype appeared a few times. V gene TRBV6-1 combines with J gene TRBJ2-5, with a weak D call TRBD1 (5 bases). V was shortened by 5 bases and J by 3 bases, with 19 bases between the two germline ends. Germline V gene lookup returns CDR1 MNHNS and CDR2 SASEGT. The length of the CDR3 is 16 residues. CDR3 loop: CASSRGVGVKEETQYF. The CDR3 nucleotides read TGTGCCAGCAGTAGGGGCGTAGGGGTGAAAGAAGAGACCCAGTACTTC.

There are a few counts of this clonotype. This sequence joins TRBV4-3 and TRBJ2-1, with D tentatively TRBD2 (8 bases). From germline, CDR1 is LGHNA and CDR2 YSLEER. The germline V and J ends were trimmed by 0 bases and 4 bases, with 22 bases remaining between them. This CDR3 has 19 residues. CDR3 sequence reads: CASSQEGSGRGRGYNEQFF. DNA of the CDR3: TGCGCCAGCAGCCAAGAGGGCTCCGGGAGGGGGCGGGGGTACAATGAGCAGTTCTTC.

This clonotype appeared once. V and J are TRBV4-3 and TRBJ1-6; 7 bases align to TRBD1. Germline CDR1 LGHNA, CDR2 YSLEER. Trimming removed 0 bases from V and 5 bases from J; junction bases left unmatched: 13. The CDR3 consists of 19 residues. The CDR3, as DNA: TGCGCCAGCAGCCAAGATCACGTCAGGGGGAGGGCTGATAATTCACCCCTCCACTTT. Its translation is CASSQDHVRGRADNSPLHF.

In its sample, this clonotype was seen many times. CDR3 DNA sequence: TGTGCCAGCAGCTCCACAGGCAGGGCCAACTATGGCTACACCTTC. Amino acid sequence: CASSSTGRANYGYTF. The chain carries TRBV7-9 and TRBJ1-2; tentative D call: TRBD1 (5 bases). V was shortened by 4 bases and J by 2 bases, with 14 bases between the two germline ends. The CDR3 is 15 amino acids. Per the germline V gene, CDR1 is SEHNR and CDR2 is FQNEAQ (reference sequence).

In this sample, this clonotype turned up a few times. This sequence joins TRBV2 and TRBJ2-7, with 7 positions matching TRBD1. J gave up 1 base and V 3 bases, and 6 bases lay outside the gene matches. Germline-derived CDR1 and CDR2 are SNHLY and FYNNEI. This CDR3 is 15 amino acids long. The CDR3 DNA follows: TGTGCCAGCAGTGATGAGGGGGCGGTTTCCTACGAGCAGTACGTC. It codes for CASSDEGAVSYEQYV.

The rearrangement links TRBV9 to TRBJ2-4; TRBD1 agrees at 8 bases. The V segment lost 4 bases and the J segment 0 bases; nucleotides outside the gene matches: 9. This CDR3 region has 17 residues. Germline V gene sequence: CDR1 SGDLS, CDR2 YYNGEE. CDR3 in amino acids: CASSPSRQGIAKNIQYF. The CDR3 coding sequence is TGTGCCAGCAGCCCCAGTCGACAGGGGATAGCCAAAAACATTCAGTACTTC.

This clonotype turned up a few times. The genes are TRBV4-1 and TRBJ2-1; TRBD2 matches 11 bases. The CDR3 extends over 15 amino acids. Germline assignment: CDR1 MGHRA and CDR2 YSYEKL. V shed 5 bases and J 9 bases; nucleotides not matched to a gene: 9. The CDR3: CASSGPSGGLFEQFF. For the CDR3, the DNA is TGCGCCAGCAGCGGACCTAGCGGGGGGCTCTTTGAGCAGTTCTTC.

The chain employs TRBV4-1 and TRBJ2-7; TRBD1 agrees at 7 bases. The CDR3 has 15 amino acids. Germline trimming cut 3 bases from V and 2 bases from J; bases unmatched to any gene: 7. Germline CDR1 reads MGHRA; CDR2 reads YSYEKL. The chain's CDR3 is CASSQGSGTAYEQYF. The CDR3 coding sequence is TGCGCCAGCAGCCAGGGGTCGGGGACAGCCTACGAGCAGTACTTC.

The V gene is TRBV27, the J gene TRBJ2-5; D is undetermined. The CDR3 loop spans 14 amino acids. Germline V lookup: CDR1 MNHEY, CDR2 SMNVEV (reference sequence). V was clipped by 3 bases and J by 5 bases, with 13 bases between them. CDR3 in DNA: TGTGCCAGCAGTTTCGGCCCATCTGCGGAGACCCAGTACTTC. It codes for CASSFGPSAETQYF.

This clonotype was found a few times. This clone may be a read error of a much larger clone one base away. The gene calls are TRBV5-1 and TRBJ2-5; D not resolved. Trimming shortened V by 3 bases and J by 3 bases, and 3 bases separated the two germline ends. The CDR3 runs to 11 residues. Looked up from germline, CDR1 is SGHRS and CDR2 is YFSETQ. The CDR3 is CASSWEETQYF. The CDR3, as DNA: TGCGCCAGCAGCTGGGAAGAGACCCAGTACTTC.

The chain has TRBV20-1 and TRBJ1-1; TRBD1 is a possible D gene (6 bases). The V end lost 6 bases, the J end lost 1 base, and 12 bases lay between the germline ends. Germline V gene lookup returns CDR1 DFQATT and CDR2 SNEGSKA (reference sequence). The CDR3 covers 13 residues. The CDR3 bases are TGCAGTGCCACCCGGACAGCGAACACTGAAGCTTTCTTT. Translated: CSATRTANTEAFF.

The sample holds a few counts of this clonotype. The chain carries TRBV6-1 and TRBJ2-3, with 10 bases that match TRBD1. The V gene end was trimmed by 5 bases and the J gene end by 8 bases; junction bases not matched to a gene: 13. The germline CDR1 and CDR2 sequences are MNHNS and SASEGT. The CDR3 covers 16 residues. The CDR3 DNA is TGTGCCAGCAGTCGACAGGCCGGGACAGGGGTCGGTACGCAGTATTTT. Translation gives CASSRQAGTGVGTQYF.

J is TRBJ1-6 and V is TRBV4-1; no reliable D call. The CDR3 is 12 amino acids. Per the germline V gene, CDR1 is MGHRA and CDR2 is YSYEKL. Trimming pared 2 bases from V and 9 bases from J, leaving 5 bases between. The CDR3 region has the DNA TGCGCCAGCAGCCAAATATCTTCACCCCTCCACTTT. It is translated as CASSQISSPLHF.

V and J are TRBV15 and TRBJ1-1; 9 positions match TRBD1. The CDR3 consists of 15 residues. Germline lookup yields CDR1 LNHNV and CDR2 YYDKDF (reference sequence). V lost 4 bases, J lost 4 bases, and 7 bases stayed unmatched. The CDR3 sequence: CATSKEPQGATEAFF. The CDR3 DNA reads as TGTGCCACCAGCAAAGAACCACAGGGGGCCACTGAAGCTTTCTTT.

The chain is built from TRBV7-8 and TRBJ2-7; 8 bases map to TRBD2. The germline V gene encodes CDR1 SGHVS and CDR2 FQNEAQ. The CDR3 consists of 15 residues. Unmatched junction bases numbered 6, after V lost 2 bases and J lost 3 bases. The CDR3, as DNA: TGTGCCAGCAGCTTAAACTCGGGACTAGGCTACGAGCAGTACTTC. Translating it yields CASSLNSGLGYEQYF.

This clonotype was counted between two and nine times. The chain couples TRBV14 to TRBJ2-7; TRBD1 is a possible D gene (7 bases). The V gene lost 4 bases and the J gene lost 3 bases, with 13 bases spanning the gap. Germline V gene data show CDR1 as SGHDN and CDR2 as FVKESK. CDR3 length: 14 amino acids. CDR3 sequence (DNA): TGTGCCAGCAGCCCGCGGGACAGTTTCTACGAGCAGTACGTC. Its translation: CASSPRDSFYEQYV.

This clonotype occurred a few times. The chain joins TRBV6-1 to TRBJ2-7; TRBD1 matches at 9 bases. The CDR3 totals 14 residues. Germline assignment: CDR1 MNHNS and CDR2 SASEGT. V shed 6 bases and J 4 bases; nucleotides not matched to a gene: 7. The CDR3 loop reads CASSRTGEVYEQYF. The CDR3 coding sequence is TGTGCCAGCAGCCGGACAGGGGAGGTGTACGAGCAGTACTTC.

This chain joins TRBV5-6 and TRBJ2-7, with 7 bases lining up with TRBD2. In germline, CDR1 is SGHDT, CDR2 YYEEEE. The CDR3 totals 14 residues. V was pared by 3 bases and J by 2 bases, with 5 bases of the junction left unmatched. This CDR3 is CASSSLADAYEQYV. CDR3 nucleotides: TGTGCCAGCAGCTCGCTAGCGGATGCCTACGAGCAGTACGTC.

This clonotype has just a few counts. This rearrangement joins TRBV4-1 to TRBJ2-3, with D tentatively TRBD1 (5 bases). CDR1 and CDR2 (germline): MGHRA, YSYEKL. CDR3 length: 16 residues. V shed 0 bases and J shed 4 bases, with 14 bases lying between them. The CDR3 region is CASSQDRATGPDTQYF. The CDR3 nucleotides read TGCGCCAGCAGCCAAGATAGGGCCACAGGCCCAGATACGCAGTATTTT.

The genes are TRBV20-1 and TRBJ2-3, with TRBD2 matching over 11 bases. Losses at the gene ends were 7 bases for V and 3 bases for J; bases not matched to a gene: 3. Germline V gene lookup returns CDR1 DFQATT and CDR2 SNEGSKA (reference sequence). The CDR3 is 13 amino acids. CDR3 region: CSVPSGGTDTQYF. DNA of the CDR3: TGCAGTGTCCCTAGCGGGGGGACAGATACGCAGTATTTT.

The genes are TRBV19 and TRBJ2-1; 14 bases line up with TRBD2. Per the germline V gene, CDR1 is LNHDA and CDR2 is SQIVND (reference sequence). CDR3 size: 16 residues. Unmatched junction bases numbered 5, after V lost 3 bases and J lost 7 bases. The CDR3 nucleotides are TGTGCCAGTAGTATGAGAGGGACTAGCGGGGGTAATGAGCAGTTCTTC. It yields the protein CASSMRGTSGGNEQFF.

In this sample, this clonotype turned up a few times. This chain links TRBV28 with TRBJ1-2, with 12 bases lining up with TRBD1. The CDR3 runs 19 residues. Trimming removed 6 bases from V and 8 bases from J; junction bases left unmatched: 22. Germline CDR1 MDHEN, CDR2 SYDVKM. The CDR3 sequence is CASRPIAGTGGSYSGGYTF. As DNA, the CDR3 is TGTGCCAGCAGACCAATTGCCGGGACAGGGGGCAGTTATTCGGGAGGCTACACCTTC.

In its sample, this clonotype was seen many times. The J gene is TRBJ2-1, the V gene TRBV4-1, with 10 bases identical to TRBD2. Germline loops: CDR1 MGHRA, CDR2 YSYEKL. The CDR3 contains 17 residues. V gave up 4 bases and J gave up 6 bases; unmatched junction bases: 12. The CDR3 nucleotides are TGCGCCAGCAGCCCATACTTAGCGGGGGGACGGGGCAATGAGCAGTTCTTC. It translates to CASSPYLAGGRGNEQFF.

The V call is TRBV9, the J call TRBJ2-3; TRBD2 matches 15 bases. The ends lost 1 base at V and 4 bases at J; junction bases unmatched: 1. The CDR3 spans 16 residues. From germline, CDR1 is SGDLS and CDR2 YYNGEE. The CDR3 protein is CASSVRTSGGADTQYF. Written as DNA, the CDR3 is TGTGCCAGCAGCGTAAGGACTAGCGGGGGGGCAGATACGCAGTATTTT.